Listed here are 27 T cell receptor beta chains from one sample, sequenced in a study of blood T cell repertoires in COVID-19. Using immunoSEQ multiplex PCR, the repertoire was profiled, and TCRdb retains in-frame clones only, with some absent. The table shows 200,000 to 250,000 clones, with roughly nine tenths occurring only once. Material: peripheral blood. Receptor source: a woman aged 50 to 60 with COVID-19, enrolled during active disease.

This clone appeared a single time. V and J are TRBV4-3 and TRBJ2-4; 8 positions match TRBD1. CDR1 is LGHNA, CDR2 YSLEER, per germline. The CDR3 covers 17 residues. After removal of 4 bases from V and 6 bases from J, the junction contained 14 bases not matched to a gene. CDR3: CASSPNVGQGSGNIQYF. For the CDR3, the DNA is TGCGCCAGCAGCCCAAACGTCGGACAGGGTTCGGGAAACATTCAGTACTTC.

This rearrangement joins TRBV6-6 to TRBJ2-3, with TRBD1 as a possible D gene (5 bases). Germline V CDR1 and CDR2: MNHNY, SVGAGI (reference sequence). The CDR3 runs to 14 residues. Between the trimmed V and J ends, which lost 4 bases and 0 bases, there was a span of 8 bases. CDR3 in amino acids: CASSWGRSTDTQYF. In DNA form, the CDR3 reads TGTGCCAGCAGTTGGGGCAGAAGCACAGATACGCAGTATTTT.

The rearrangement links TRBV12-3 or TRBV12-4 to TRBJ2-7, with D possibly being TRBD1 (5 bases). The CDR3 consists of 12 residues. V was cut by 5 bases and J by 5 bases, with 10 bases left in between. The DNA for the CDR3 is TGTGCCAGCAGTCCCACAGGTAACGAGCAGTACTTC. Amino acids: CASSPTGNEQYF.

This clone has a handful of counts. The CDR3: CAWSVPSGGVNTGELFF. CDR3 DNA: TGTGCCTGGAGTGTGCCTAGCGGGGGGGTAAACACCGGGGAGCTGTTTTTT. The rearrangement uses TRBV30 and TRBJ2-2; 12 positions agree with TRBD2. The J segment lost 2 bases and the V segment lost 0 bases, leaving 4 bases of the junction unmatched. Germline values: CDR1 GTSNPN, CDR2 SVGIG (reference sequence). The CDR3 loop spans 17 amino acids.

The V gene is TRBV12-5, the J gene TRBJ2-3, with 13 bases fitting TRBD2. CDR3 size: 16 residues. V lost 5 bases, J lost 0 bases, and 2 bases stayed unmatched. Looked up from germline, CDR1 is LGHNT and CDR2 is FRNRAP. The CDR3 nucleotides read TGTGCTAGTGGTGGGGGACTAGCGGGGAGCACAGATACGCAGTATTTT. Its protein product is CASGGGLAGSTDTQYF.

The chain's CDR3 is CASSLGTGNVLTF. DNA of the CDR3: TGTGCCAGCAGCTTAGGGACAGGGAACGTCCTGACTTTC. The V and J genes are TRBV11-3 and TRBJ2-6; TRBD1 agrees at 8 bases. J was trimmed by 10 bases and V by 1 base; bases with no gene match: 0. CDR3 length: 13 amino acids. In germline, CDR1 is SGHNT, CDR2 YENEEA.

This chain joins TRBV24-1 and TRBJ1-5; D gene ambiguous. This CDR3 has 19 residues. Between the trimmed V and J ends, which lost 5 bases and 2 bases, there was a span of 24 bases. Germline values: CDR1 KGHDR, CDR2 SFDVKD. CDR3 DNA: TGTGCCACCAGTGCCCTTCGCGCGGGAGACCCTCGGGGCAATCAGCCCCAGCATTTT. Its translation: CATSALRAGDPRGNQPQHF.

V gene TRBV14 combines with J gene TRBJ1-2, with a possible D match to TRBD1 (6 bases). Per germline, CDR1 SGHDN and CDR2 FVKESK. The V end was cut by 5 bases, the J end by 8 bases, with 21 bases between. The CDR3 consists of 15 residues. Here the CDR3 DNA reads TGTGCCAGCAGCAAAAGTACAGGGTCCCTTTGGGGCTACACCTTC. This codes for CASSKSTGSLWGYTF.

V usage is TRBV2 and J usage is TRBJ2-2; possible D gene TRBD2, 5 bases. CDR1 SNHLY and CDR2 FYNNEI come from the germline V gene. The CDR3 contains 14 residues. Trimming pared 8 bases from V and 6 bases from J, leaving 16 bases between. The CDR3 protein is CASRRLRIAGELFF. Written as DNA, the CDR3 is TGTGCCAGCCGGAGGTTGCGAATAGCCGGGGAGCTGTTTTTT. The whole variable domain, filled in from reference TRBV2 and TRBJ2-2, reads EPEVTQTPSHQVTQMGQEVILRCVPISNHLYFYWYRQILGQKVEFLVSFYNNEISEKSEIFDDQFSVERPDGSNFTLKIRSTKLEDSAMYFCASRRLRIAGELFFGEGSRLTVL.

The chain links TRBV2 to TRBJ2-7; D is ambiguous. V was shortened by 8 bases and J by 3 bases, with 23 bases between the two germline ends. The CDR3 runs to 16 residues. The germline V gene encodes CDR1 SNHLY and CDR2 FYNNEI. In DNA form, the CDR3 reads TGTGCCAGCCCTGGCCCATATTCCCCCCCGGGCTACGAGCAGTACGTC. Translated, it gives CASPGPYSPPGYEQYV.

V usage is TRBV10-3 and J usage is TRBJ1-3; D gene unclear. V was trimmed by 2 bases and J by 0 bases, leaving 8 bases between them. This CDR3 is 15 amino acids long. The germline gives CDR1 ENHRY, CDR2 SYGVKD. CDR3 region: CAISENAGSGNTIYF. The CDR3 nucleotides read TGTGCCATCAGTGAGAACGCGGGCTCTGGAAACACCATATATTTT.

This clone came up once. This sequence joins TRBV6-5 and TRBJ2-5; 11 bases fit TRBD1. Looked up from germline, CDR1 is MNHEY and CDR2 is SVGAGI. Trimming cost V 8 bases and J 5 bases; bases outside gene matches: 7. The CDR3 covers 14 residues. DNA of the CDR3: TGTGCCAGCCAGGACAGGGGGCTTTGGGAGACCCAGTACTTC. It is translated as CASQDRGLWETQYF.

The chain joins TRBV25-1 to TRBJ2-7; 7 bases line up with TRBD1. The CDR3 totals 15 residues. Germline lookup yields CDR1 MGHDK and CDR2 SYGVNS. V shed 5 bases and J 2 bases; nucleotides not matched to a gene: 9. This CDR3 is CASSPSHRGPYEQYF. Here the CDR3 DNA reads TGTGCCAGCAGTCCGTCCCACAGGGGTCCCTACGAGCAGTACTTC.

The table lists this clone with a count of one. The J gene is TRBJ1-2, the V gene TRBV6-5; D call uncertain. V was pared by 6 bases and J by 2 bases, with 7 bases between. Germline CDR1 MNHEY, CDR2 SVGAGI. The CDR3 totals 12 residues. CDR3 region: CASRGGNYGYTF. CDR3 bases: TGTGCCAGCAGGGGAGGGAACTATGGCTACACCTTC.

The chain uses TRBV5-1 and TRBJ2-3; the D gene is possibly TRBD2 (5 bases). Looked up from germline, CDR1 is SGHRS and CDR2 is YFSETQ. With 5 bases removed from V and 6 bases from J, the gap between germline ends came to 16 bases. The CDR3 has 14 amino acids. CDR3 region: CASSGGVGVDTQYF. CDR3 nucleotide sequence: TGCGCCAGCAGTGGAGGAGTTGGGGTGGATACGCAGTATTTT. Complete variable domain (other parts from reference TRBV5-1 and TRBJ2-3): KAGVTQTPRYLIKTRGQQVTLSCSPISGHRSVSWYQQTPGQGLQFLFEYFSETQRNKGNFPGRFSGRQFSNSRSEMNVSTLELGDSALYLCASSGGVGVDTQYFGPGTRLTVL.

This clone was counted between two and nine times. This chain connects TRBV27 to TRBJ1-3; D perhaps matches TRBD1 (6 bases). The germline gives CDR1 MNHEY, CDR2 SMNVEV (reference sequence). The germline V and J ends were trimmed by 5 bases and 4 bases, with 9 bases remaining between them. The CDR3 has 13 amino acids. The CDR3 DNA sequence: TGTGCCAGCAGTCCCGACAGGGGAAACACCATATATTTT. Its protein is CASSPDRGNTIYF.

The rearrangement joins TRBV5-1 to TRBJ2-5, with 8 bases aligning to TRBD2. CDR1 is SGHRS and CDR2 is YFSETQ in the germline V gene. With 2 bases clipped from V and 4 bases from J, the junction kept 7 bases outside the gene matches. This CDR3 contains 15 residues. In nucleotides, the CDR3 is TGCGCCAGCAGCTTCGCCGGGACTAGAGGAGAGACCCAGTACTTC. This sequence encodes CASSFAGTRGETQYF.

The chain joins TRBV3-1 (or the pseudogene TRBV3-2) to TRBJ2-5, with 8 bases lining up with TRBD2. The CDR3 consists of 17 residues. V lost 5 bases, J lost 5 bases, and 16 bases stayed unmatched. CDR1 is LGHDT and CDR2 is YNNKEL in the germline V gene (reference sequence). The CDR3 DNA follows: TGTGCCAGCAGCACCCGACTAGCGACCGAAAGAGAGGAGACCCAGTACTTC. This encodes CASSTRLATEREETQYF.

This sequence joins TRBV6-2 or TRBV6-3 and TRBJ2-5; D is possibly TRBD1 (6 bases). Germline V gives CDR1 MNHEY, CDR2 SVGEGT. The CDR3 extends over 13 amino acids. Trimming took 5 bases from V and 3 from J, leaving 10 bases between them. CDR3 in DNA: TGTGCCAGCAGTCAGTGGACAGAAGAGACCCAGTACTTC. This gives the protein CASSQWTEETQYF.

This clone has only one observation. The CDR3 spells CASSWRRGDTQYF. CDR3 coding DNA: TGTGCCAGCAGTTGGAGACGGGGAGATACGCAGTATTTT. The rearrangement uses TRBV6-5 and TRBJ2-3, with D perhaps matching TRBD2 (5 bases). CDR1 MNHEY and CDR2 SVGAGI come from the germline V gene. Trimming removed 4 bases from V and 5 bases from J, with 10 bases in between. The CDR3 has 13 amino acids.

This chain connects TRBV24-1 to TRBJ2-1; maybe TRBD2 (5 bases). CDR3 length: 17 amino acids. Trimming cost V 4 bases and J 0 bases, with 15 bases left between them. Germline-derived CDR1 and CDR2 are KGHDR and SFDVKD. The CDR3 sequence is CATSDPRTGSSYNEQFF. CDR3 bases: TGTGCCACCAGTGACCCAAGGACGGGAAGCTCCTACAATGAGCAGTTCTTC.

V gene TRBV5-4 combines with J gene TRBJ2-7; 8 nucleotides line up with TRBD1. V dropped 5 bases and J dropped 3; count of bases not matched to a gene: 7. Germline V gene lookup returns CDR1 SGHNT and CDR2 YYREEE (reference sequence). The length of the CDR3 is 14 residues. CDR3 amino acids: CASSPRTGNYEQYF. The CDR3 DNA reads as TGTGCCAGCAGTCCAAGGACAGGGAACTACGAGCAGTACTTC.

The chain links TRBV18 to TRBJ2-7, with 10 bases fitting TRBD1. The CDR3 has 15 residues. J was trimmed by 5 bases and V by 6 bases; bases with no gene match: 10. Germline values: CDR1 KGHSH, CDR2 LQKENI. CDR3 residues: CASSRDGTGVDEQYF. The CDR3 DNA sequence: TGTGCCAGCTCGCGAGACGGGACAGGGGTAGACGAGCAGTACTTC.

The chain uses TRBV3-1 (or the pseudogene TRBV3-2) and TRBJ1-2; tentatively, D is TRBD1 (5 bases). CDR1 is LGHDT, CDR2 YNNKEL, per germline (reference sequence). V lost 1 base and J 0 bases, leaving 9 bases between the germline ends. The length of the CDR3 is 15 residues. DNA of the CDR3: TGTGCCAGCAGCCAAGGGGGGGGAGCTAACTATGGCTACACCTTC. This encodes CASSQGGGANYGYTF.

CDR3 residues: CASRPAGATASYEQYV. The CDR3 DNA follows: TGCGCCAGCAGACCTGCGGGGGCCACGGCGTCCTACGAGCAGTACGTC. J is TRBJ2-7 and V is TRBV10-1; D is possibly TRBD2 (7 bases). Germline V gene data show CDR1 as WNHNN and CDR2 as SYGVQD (reference sequence). The CDR3 runs to 16 residues. Trimming left V 6 bases short and J 1 base short, with 19 bases between.

This chain joins TRBV20-1 and TRBJ2-3, with D possibly being TRBD1 (6 bases). V was clipped by 3 bases and J by 5 bases, with 12 bases between them. Germline CDR1 reads DFQATT; CDR2 reads SNEGSKA (reference sequence). This CDR3 comprises 13 residues. Written as DNA, the CDR3 is TGCAGTGCTAGTGGGGGCCAGGGAGATACGCAGTATTTT. Its translation is CSASGGQGDTQYF.

The CDR3 is CASSSSTGGSYEQYF. The CDR3 nucleotides are TGTGCCAGCAGTTCCTCGACAGGGGGCTCCTACGAGCAGTACTTC. The chain recombines TRBV27 with TRBJ2-7; 9 bases are a match to TRBD1. This CDR3 is 15 amino acids long. Losses at the gene ends were 4 bases for V and 0 bases for J; bases not matched to a gene: 4. From germline, CDR1 is MNHEY and CDR2 SMNVEV (reference sequence).